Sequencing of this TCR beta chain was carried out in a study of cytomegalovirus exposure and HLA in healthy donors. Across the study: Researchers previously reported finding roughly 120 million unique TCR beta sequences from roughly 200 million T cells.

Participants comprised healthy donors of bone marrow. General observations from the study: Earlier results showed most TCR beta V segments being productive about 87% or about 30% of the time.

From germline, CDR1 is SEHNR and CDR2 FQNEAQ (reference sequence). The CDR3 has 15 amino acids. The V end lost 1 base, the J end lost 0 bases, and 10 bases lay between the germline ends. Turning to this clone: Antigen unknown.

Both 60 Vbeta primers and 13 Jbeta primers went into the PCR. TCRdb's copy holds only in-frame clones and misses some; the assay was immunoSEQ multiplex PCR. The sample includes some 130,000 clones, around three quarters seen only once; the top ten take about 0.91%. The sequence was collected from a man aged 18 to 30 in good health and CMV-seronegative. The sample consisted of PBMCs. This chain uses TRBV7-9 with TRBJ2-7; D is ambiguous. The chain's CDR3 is CASSLGAESSYEQYF. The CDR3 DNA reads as TGTGCCAGCAGCTTAGGGGCCGAGAGCTCCTACGAGCAGTACTTC.